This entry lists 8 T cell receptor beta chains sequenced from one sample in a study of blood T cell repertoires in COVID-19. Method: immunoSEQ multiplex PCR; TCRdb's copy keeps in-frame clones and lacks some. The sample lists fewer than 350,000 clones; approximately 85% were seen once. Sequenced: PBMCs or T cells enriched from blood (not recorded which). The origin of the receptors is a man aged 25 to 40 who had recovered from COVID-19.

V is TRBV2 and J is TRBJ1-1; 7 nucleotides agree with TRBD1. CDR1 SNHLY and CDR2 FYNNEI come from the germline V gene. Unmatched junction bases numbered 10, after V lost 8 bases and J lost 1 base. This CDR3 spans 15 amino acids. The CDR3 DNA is TGTGCCAGCCTCTCGGGGGCAGGGGGGAACACTGAAGCTTTCTTT. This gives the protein CASLSGAGGNTEAFF.

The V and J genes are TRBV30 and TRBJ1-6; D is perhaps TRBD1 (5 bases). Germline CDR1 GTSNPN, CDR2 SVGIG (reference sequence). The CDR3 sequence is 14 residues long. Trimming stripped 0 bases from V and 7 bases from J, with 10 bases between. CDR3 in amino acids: CAWSVGAVNSPLHF. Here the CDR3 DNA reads TGTGCCTGGAGTGTTGGGGCAGTAAATTCACCCCTCCACTTT.

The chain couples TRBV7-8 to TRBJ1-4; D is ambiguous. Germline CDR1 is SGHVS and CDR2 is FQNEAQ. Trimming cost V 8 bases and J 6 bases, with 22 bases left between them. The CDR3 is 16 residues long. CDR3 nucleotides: TGTGCCAGCGGTCATGGCAAACGGCCCCGGGATGAAAAACTGTTTTTT. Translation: CASGHGKRPRDEKLFF. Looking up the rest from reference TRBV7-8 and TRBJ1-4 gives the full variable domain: GAGVSQSPRYKVAKRGQDVALRCDPISGHVSLFWYQQALGQGPEFLTYFQNEAQLDKSGLPSDRFFAERPEGSVSTLKIQRTQQEDSAVYLCASGHGKRPRDEKLFFGSGTQLSVL.

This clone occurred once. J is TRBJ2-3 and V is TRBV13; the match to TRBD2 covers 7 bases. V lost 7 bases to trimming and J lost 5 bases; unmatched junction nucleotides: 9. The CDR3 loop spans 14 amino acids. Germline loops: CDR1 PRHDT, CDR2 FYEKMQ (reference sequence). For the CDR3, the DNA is TGTGCCAGCATGTGGGGCGGGGGAGAAGATACGCAGTATTTT. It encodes CASMWGGGEDTQYF.

The CDR3: CASTKRRTQGEGYTF. Here the CDR3 DNA reads TGTGCCAGCACCAAAAGGCGGACGCAGGGGGAAGGCTACACCTTC. The chain links TRBV11-2 to TRBJ1-2; TRBD1 matches at 7 bases. Looked up from germline, CDR1 is SGHAT and CDR2 is FQNNGV. This CDR3 comprises 15 residues. J lost 8 bases, V lost 7 bases, and 16 bases had no gene match.

CDR3 sequence (DNA): TGTGCCAGTAGTGACAGAACGATTGAAGCTTTCTTT. It codes for CASSDRTIEAFF. The chain employs TRBV19 and TRBJ1-1; TRBD1 is a possible D gene (5 bases). This CDR3 region has 12 residues. Germline CDR1 LNHDA, CDR2 SQIVND (reference sequence). Between the trimmed V and J ends, which lost 5 bases and 7 bases, there was a span of 11 bases. The variable domain in full, completed from reference TRBV19 and TRBJ1-1, reads DGGITQSPKYLFRKEGQNVTLSCEQNLNHDAMYWYRQDPGQGLRLIYYSQIVNDFQKGDIAEGYSVSREKKESFPLTVTSAQKNPTAFYLCASSDRTIEAFFGQGTRLTVV.

The CDR3 nucleotides read TGTGCCAGCAGCAAAAGGGGTTCCCCAGGGGAAAAACTGTTTTTT. Translating it yields CASSKRGSPGEKLFF. This chain connects TRBV21-1 to TRBJ1-4; whether TRBD1, the table's D call, matches the DNA was not checked. TRBV21-1 is listed as a pseudogene. The CDR3 has 15 residues.

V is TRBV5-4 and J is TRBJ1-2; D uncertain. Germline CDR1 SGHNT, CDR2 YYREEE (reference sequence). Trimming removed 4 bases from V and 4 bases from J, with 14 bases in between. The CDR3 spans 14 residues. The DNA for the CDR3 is TGTGCCAGCAGCCCGGGGAGCAGCACCTATGGCTACACCTTC. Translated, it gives CASSPGSSTYGYTF.